This T cell receptor beta chain is drawn from a study of post-analysis software for immune sequencing data. Overall study findings and caveats: A few TRBV segments (TRBV5-6, TRBV5-1 and TRBV20-1 among them) occurred more frequently in patients than in controls. Strong co-clustering by F measure was evident for samples that had been prepared in the same batch. There was significantly lower normalized Chao1 diversity in multiple sclerosis patients than in controls.

Libraries were made from TCR beta cDNA, and they carried unique molecular identifiers. Around 500,000 cDNA molecules were obtained from 1 to 10 million T cells. TCRdb redid the calling of the PCR reads with MiXCR, one entry per CDR3 protein. In the table there are a few hundred thousand distinct CDR3 sequences, 36% of which are singletons. In the case of this clonotype: Antigen specificity is unknown.

The CDR3 contains 17 residues. Germline lookup yields CDR1 SGHRS and CDR2 YFSETQ. Trimming stripped 2 bases from V and 1 base from J, with 18 bases between. The receptor comes from a girl aged 10 to 17 with multiple sclerosis. The sample consisted of blood. V usage is TRBV5-1 and J usage is TRBJ1-1; D might be TRBD1 (6 bases). CDR3 amino acids: CASSFTGLGSGNTEAFF. CDR3 DNA sequence: TGCGCCAGCAGCTTTACAGGGCTGGGGTCCGGGAACACTGAAGCTTTCTTT.